This T cell receptor (beta chain) was sequenced for a study of T cells after yellow fever vaccination. This clonotype showed up many times. Study-wide results and caveats: On re-exposure, the response was weaker but peaked faster, at day 5 versus 15.

CDR1 is SGHNT, CDR2 YENEEA, per germline. This CDR3 contains 13 residues. Trimming left V 5 bases short and J 6 bases short, with 13 bases between. In TCRdb, the 5' RACE reads were re-called with MiXCR into one record per CDR3 protein. The sample carries tens of thousands of distinct CDR3 sequences, 3% to 4% recorded once. Material: PBMCs, either bulk or a sorted T-cell subset (CD4+, CD8+, memory, or dextramer-sorted; not recorded which), obtained roughly 45 days after the first yellow fever vaccination. The receptor was isolated from a man between 18 and 29 years old who received the YFV17D yellow fever vaccine. This chain uses TRBV11-3 with TRBJ1-1; D is uncertain. The CDR3 spells CASSPREGSEAFF. In DNA, the CDR3 is TGTGCCAGCAGCCCGAGGGAAGGCTCTGAAGCTTTCTTT.